These 9 T cell receptor beta chains originate from one sample sequenced in a study of cytomegalovirus exposure and HLA in healthy donors. Here immunoSEQ multiplex PCR was the method, and the copy in TCRdb shows in-frame clones only, minus some. Among about 260,000 clones listed, less than 95% were seen once. Specimen: PBMCs. The receptors stem from a woman under 40 in good health and CMV-seronegative.

The CDR3 reads CASSPYDHQPQHF. Here the CDR3 DNA reads TGTGCCAGCAGTCCTTATGATCATCAGCCCCAGCATTTT. The chain links TRBV6-1 to TRBJ1-5; unclear D gene. V gave up 5 bases and J gave up 5 bases, with 10 bases separating them. The CDR3 consists of 13 residues. CDR1 MNHNS and CDR2 SASEGT come from the germline V gene.

The chain is built from TRBV28 and TRBJ2-7; D uncertain. The CDR3 is 11 amino acids. V was pared by 6 bases and J by 6 bases, with 9 bases between. The germline V gene has CDR1 MDHEN and CDR2 SYDVKM. CDR3 coding DNA: TGTGCCAGCAGCCCCTCCGCCGAGCAGTACTTC. This sequence encodes CASSPSAEQYF.

The rearrangement links TRBV28 to TRBJ2-1, with D perhaps matching TRBD1 (6 bases). The ends were cut back, 2 bases at V and 8 bases at J, with 22 bases in the middle. CDR1 and CDR2 from the germline V gene are MDHEN and SYDVKM. The CDR3 loop spans 17 amino acids. The CDR3 spells CASSLLDRFQIADEQFF. The DNA for the CDR3 is TGTGCCAGCAGTTTACTTGACAGGTTCCAAATCGCGGATGAGCAGTTCTTC. The variable domain in full, completed from reference TRBV28 and TRBJ2-1, reads DVKVTQSSRYLVKRTGEKVFLECVQDMDHENMFWYRQDPGLGLRLIYFSYDVKMKEKGDIPEGYSVSREKKERFSLILESASTNQTSMYLCASSLLDRFQIADEQFFGPGTRLTVL.

The rearrangement joins TRBV27 to TRBJ2-1; D gene uncertain. Looked up from germline, CDR1 is MNHEY and CDR2 is SMNVEV (reference sequence). The CDR3 totals 16 residues. V lost 4 bases and J lost 0, with 13 bases in between. The CDR3 spells CASSSIRYSSYNEQFF. The CDR3 nucleotides read TGTGCCAGCAGTTCCATCAGGTACTCCTCCTACAATGAGCAGTTCTTC.

In DNA, the CDR3 is TGTGCCAGCAGTGGGCTGGGGGCGGGCCAAGAGACCCAGTACTTC. Its translation is CASSGLGAGQETQYF. The chain carries TRBV28 and TRBJ2-5; D possibly corresponds to TRBD1 (6 bases). Germline loops: CDR1 MDHEN, CDR2 SYDVKM. Trimming pared 5 bases from V and 1 base from J, leaving 14 bases between. The CDR3 loop spans 15 amino acids.

For the CDR3, the DNA is TGTGCCAGCAGCGGGGGCCCAGCGGGTCGGAGCTCCTACGAGCAGTACTTC. Protein product: CASSGGPAGRSSYEQYF. This sequence joins TRBV9 and TRBJ2-7; TRBD2 is a possible D gene (6 bases). V lost 3 bases, J lost 0 bases, and 19 bases lay in between. This CDR3 spans 17 amino acids. Germline-derived CDR1 and CDR2 are SGDLS and YYNGEE.

This chain joins TRBV9 and TRBJ2-3, with 9 positions matching TRBD2. The germline V gene has CDR1 SGDLS and CDR2 YYNGEE. The CDR3 runs to 17 residues. V dropped 3 bases and J dropped 4; count of bases not matched to a gene: 12. CDR3 nucleotide sequence: TGTGCCAGCAGCGCACCCCAGGGGGGCGGGAGGGCAGATACGCAGTATTTT. Protein: CASSAPQGGGRADTQYF.

Note on this clone: The junction departs from germline at one end; a sequencing error may be responsible. This chain connects TRBV7-8 to TRBJ2-2, with 8 bases fitting TRBD1. Germline assignment: CDR1 SGHVS and CDR2 FQNEAQ. The CDR3 runs 18 residues. The CDR3 reads CASSLDQGASGVHGELFF. The CDR3 DNA reads TGTGCCAGCAGTTTAGATCAGGGGGCTTCGGGGGTGCACGGGGAGCTGTTTTTT.

V is TRBV30 and J is TRBJ2-5; D uncertain. Trimming left V 2 bases short and J 4 bases short, with 8 bases between. Germline values: CDR1 GTSNPN, CDR2 SVGIG (reference sequence). This CDR3 contains 12 residues. The CDR3: CAWSPSSETQYF. The CDR3 DNA reads TGTGCCTGGAGTCCTAGTTCAGAGACCCAGTACTTC.